This T cell receptor (beta chain) was profiled in a study of shared clonotypes between healthy human individuals. Sequencing was performed with immunoSEQ multiplex PCR; in TCRdb, only in-frame clones are kept and a portion is missing. The repertoire consists of about 1.5 million clones, with 95% to 99% occurring once and the leading ten covering roughly 0.45%. The receptor's source is a man aged 25-45 years in good health. The sequencing sample was made of naive CD4+ T cells sorted from blood. Subset denoted: CD45RA+ positively selected.

CDR3 protein: CASSEGGRRTLPTDTQYF. The CDR3 DNA follows: TGTGCCAGCAGTGAAGGGGGTAGGAGGACCCTCCCCACAGATACGCAGTATTTT. V and J are TRBV2 and TRBJ2-3; the D gene is possibly TRBD2 (5 bases). V shed 1 base and J shed 2 bases, with 19 bases lying between them. This CDR3 is built from 18 residues. The V gene's germline CDR1 is SNHLY and CDR2 FYNNEI.